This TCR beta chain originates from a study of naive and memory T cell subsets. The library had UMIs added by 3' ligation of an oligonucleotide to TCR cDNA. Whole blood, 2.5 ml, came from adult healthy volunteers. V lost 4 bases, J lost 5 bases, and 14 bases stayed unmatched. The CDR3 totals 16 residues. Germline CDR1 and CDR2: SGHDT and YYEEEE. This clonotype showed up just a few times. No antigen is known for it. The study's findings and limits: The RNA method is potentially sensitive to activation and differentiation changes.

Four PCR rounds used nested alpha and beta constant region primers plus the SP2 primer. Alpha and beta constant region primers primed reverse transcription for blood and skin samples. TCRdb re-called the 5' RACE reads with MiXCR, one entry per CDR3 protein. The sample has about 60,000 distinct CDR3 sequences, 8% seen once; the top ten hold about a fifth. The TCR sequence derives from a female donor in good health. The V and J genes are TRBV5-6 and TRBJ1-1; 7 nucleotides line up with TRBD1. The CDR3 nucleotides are TGTGCCAGCAGCGCCGAGACAGGGATCGTGGTGACTGAAGCTTTCTTT. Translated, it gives CASSAETGIVVTEAFF.